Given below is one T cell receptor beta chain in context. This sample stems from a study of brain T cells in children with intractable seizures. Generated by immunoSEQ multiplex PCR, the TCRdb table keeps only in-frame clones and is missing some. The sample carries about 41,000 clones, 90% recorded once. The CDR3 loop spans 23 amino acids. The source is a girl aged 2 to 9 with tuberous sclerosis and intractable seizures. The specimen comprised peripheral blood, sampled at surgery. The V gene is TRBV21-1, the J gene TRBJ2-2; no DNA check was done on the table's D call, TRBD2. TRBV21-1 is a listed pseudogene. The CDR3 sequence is CASSKGRLSGVTGNIANTGELFF. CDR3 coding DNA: TGTGCCAGCAGCAAAGGGCGTCTTTCGGGGGTCACTGGAAATATAGCGAACACCGGGGAGCTGTTTTTT.